This T cell receptor beta chain was identified in a study of blood T cell repertoires in COVID-19. The data were produced by immunoSEQ multiplex PCR, yet TCRdb's version contains in-frame clones alone and is incomplete. The repertoire has hundreds of thousands of clones, around 88% of them found once; the top ten carry 13%. This clone occurred a few times. Patients in Seattle were enrolled during active infection, then followed longitudinally. This clonotype was obtained from a woman in her sixties or seventies with COVID-19, enrolled during active disease. Sequencing was performed on peripheral blood.

The CDR3 bases are TGTGCCAGCAGCTCTTCACTTGATCAGCCCCAGCATTTT. Translating gives CASSSSLDQPQHF. V usage is TRBV5-4 and J usage is TRBJ1-5, with D hard to call. CDR3 length: 13 amino acids. Germline CDR1 SGHNT, CDR2 YYREEE (reference sequence). The ends were cut back, 3 bases at V and 5 bases at J, with 9 bases in the middle.